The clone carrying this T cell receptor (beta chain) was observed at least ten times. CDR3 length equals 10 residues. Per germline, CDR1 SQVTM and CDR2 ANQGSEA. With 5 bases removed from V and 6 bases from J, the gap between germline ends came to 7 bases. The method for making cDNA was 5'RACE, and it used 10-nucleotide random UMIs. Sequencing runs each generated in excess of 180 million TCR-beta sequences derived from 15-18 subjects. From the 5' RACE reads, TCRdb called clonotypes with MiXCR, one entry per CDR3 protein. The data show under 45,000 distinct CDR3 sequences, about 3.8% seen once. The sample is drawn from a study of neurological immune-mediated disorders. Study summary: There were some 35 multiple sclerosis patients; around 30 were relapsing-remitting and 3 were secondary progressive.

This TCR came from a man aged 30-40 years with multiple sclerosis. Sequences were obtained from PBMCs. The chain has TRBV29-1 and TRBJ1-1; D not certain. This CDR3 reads CSVFDPEAFF. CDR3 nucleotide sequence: TGCAGCGTTTTCGACCCTGAAGCTTTCTTT.